A single sample is the source of the 22 T cell receptor beta chains below, sequenced in a study of T cells in Graves' hyperthyroidism and ophthalmopathy. TCR beta CDR3 region amplification was performed from RNA transcripts. The TCR CDR3 first-round RT-PCR relied on the HTBI primer set. TCRdb called the multiplex PCR reads again in MiXCR, with one record for every CDR3 protein. The data contain hundreds of thousands of distinct CDR3 sequences, roughly 15% of them singletons. The specimen was blood. These TCRs come from a woman in her thirties or forties with Graves' ophthalmopathy.

This clonotype was detected many times. The chain has TRBV6-5 and TRBJ2-7; the match to TRBD1 covers 7 bases. Germline CDR1 MNHEY, CDR2 SVGAGI. This CDR3 is built from 15 residues. V shed 0 bases and J 0 bases; nucleotides not matched to a gene: 2. Here the CDR3 reads CASSYSWDSSYEQYF. As DNA, the CDR3 is TGTGCCAGCAGTTACTCGTGGGACAGCTCCTACGAGCAGTACTTC.

This clonotype was detected a few times. The V gene is TRBV11-2, the J gene TRBJ2-7; the D gene is possibly TRBD2 (6 bases). CDR1 and CDR2 from the germline V gene are SGHAT and FQNNGV. The germline V and J ends were trimmed by 1 base and 1 base, with 17 bases remaining between them. The CDR3 covers 17 residues. The CDR3 here is CASSLGSPAGWSYEQYF. Here the CDR3 DNA reads TGTGCCAGCAGCTTAGGATCCCCAGCGGGCTGGTCCTACGAGCAGTACTTC.

This clonotype has a handful of counts. This chain links TRBV19 with TRBJ2-7; the match to TRBD2 covers 8 bases. This CDR3 contains 15 residues. The trim removed 4 bases at V and 2 bases at J, leaving 7 bases unmatched. CDR1 and CDR2 (germline): LNHDA, SQIVND (reference sequence). CDR3 nucleotide sequence: TGTGCCAGTAGTAAGGGCGGGAGGTCGGCCTACGAGCAGTACTTC. As protein: CASSKGGRSAYEQYF.

This clonotype came up many times. The chain joins TRBV20-1 to TRBJ2-7; D unresolved. Germline V gives CDR1 DFQATT, CDR2 SNEGSKA (reference sequence). Trimming took 5 bases from V and 0 from J, leaving 11 bases between them. The CDR3 runs to 13 residues. The CDR3 nucleotides are TGCAGTGCTCCTCGAATTAGCTCCTACGAGCAGTACTTC. It translates to CSAPRISSYEQYF.

This clonotype was seen at least ten times. The gene calls are TRBV27 and TRBJ1-5; no reliable D call. This CDR3 has 15 residues. V shed 0 bases and J shed 1 base, with 7 bases lying between them. From germline, CDR1 is MNHEY and CDR2 SMNVEV (reference sequence). The CDR3 loop reads CASSLSGYSNQPQHF. CDR3 in DNA: TGTGCCAGCAGTTTATCGGGGTACAGCAATCAGCCCCAGCATTTT.

This clonotype has just a few counts. At one end the junction does not follow the germline gene, possibly because of a read error. This sequence joins TRBV27 and TRBJ2-3; weak D call: TRBD2 (6 bases). The length of the CDR3 is 14 residues. Germline CDR1 and CDR2: MNHEY and SMNVEV (reference sequence). Here the CDR3 reads CASSLETSIDTQYF. DNA for the CDR3: TGTGCCAGCAGTCTCGAAACTAGCATAGATACGCAGTATTTT.

This clonotype was seen ten or more times. CDR3 in DNA: TGTGCCAGCAGTTACTCGGTAGGGGCCTACGAGCAGTACTTC. Encoded protein: CASSYSVGAYEQYF. The gene calls are TRBV6-5 and TRBJ2-7; D may be TRBD1 (5 bases). Germline V gives CDR1 MNHEY, CDR2 SVGAGI. Deletions cut 0 bases from V and 2 bases from J, with 8 bases between. The CDR3 is 14 residues long.

This chain joins TRBV28 and TRBJ1-2, with D hard to call. Germline V lookup: CDR1 MDHEN, CDR2 SYDVKM. The V and J ends lost 7 bases and 7 bases respectively, with 16 bases between them. The CDR3 consists of 13 residues. CDR3 region: CASTPIDTSGYTF. CDR3 sequence (DNA): TGTGCCAGCACCCCGATAGATACAAGTGGCTACACCTTC.

This clonotype showed up just a few times. This chain connects TRBV28 to TRBJ2-2; D unclear. CDR1 and CDR2 from the germline V gene are MDHEN and SYDVKM. Trimming removed 5 bases at V and 8 bases at J, with 15 bases between. This CDR3 is built from 14 residues. The CDR3 bases are TGTGCCAGCAGTCCACTTGGTCTTGGGGGGGAGCTGTTTTTT. Its protein product is CASSPLGLGGELFF.

This clonotype was found many times. This chain links TRBV12-3 or TRBV12-4 with TRBJ2-7, with TRBD1 identical over 8 bases. The CDR3 is 15 amino acids. The J segment lost 6 bases and the V segment lost 6 bases, leaving 13 bases of the junction unmatched. The CDR3 spells CASSPPDRGPAEQYF. CDR3 sequence (DNA): TGTGCCAGCAGCCCCCCCGACAGGGGTCCGGCCGAGCAGTACTTC.

This clonotype has a count of ten or more. The chain joins TRBV28 to TRBJ1-2; D possibly corresponds to TRBD1 (6 bases). This CDR3 is 13 amino acids long. V was shortened by 6 bases and J by 2 bases, with 10 bases between the two germline ends. Per germline, CDR1 MDHEN and CDR2 SYDVKM. In nucleotides, the CDR3 is TGTGCCAGCAGGGGGGGGCTCAACTATGGCTACACCTTC. This translates into CASRGGLNYGYTF.

This clonotype showed up many times. The rearrangement uses TRBV28 and TRBJ1-5; D is possibly TRBD1 (5 bases). Deletions cut 3 bases from V and 3 bases from J, with 9 bases between. The CDR3 sequence is 14 residues long. Germline V gives CDR1 MDHEN, CDR2 SYDVKM. Written as DNA, the CDR3 is TGTGCCAGCAGTTTGTCAGGGTACAATCAGCCCCAGCATTTT. Its translation: CASSLSGYNQPQHF.

This clonotype was counted at least ten times. The junction and the germline gene differ at one end; a read error may be behind it. The rearrangement links TRBV28 to TRBJ2-5, with D perhaps matching TRBD1 (6 bases). Germline V gene sequence: CDR1 MDHEN, CDR2 SYDVKM. The CDR3 length is 14 residues. This CDR3 reads CASSLMGRGKTQHF. CDR3 sequence (DNA): TGTGCCAGCAGTTTAATGGGCAGGGGCAAGACCCAGCACTTC.

Ten or more counts support this clonotype. The chain links TRBV18 to TRBJ2-5; D not resolved. The CDR3 is made up of 13 amino acids. CDR1 is KGHSH and CDR2 is LQKENI in the germline V gene. V shed 5 bases and J shed 2 bases, with 9 bases lying between them. CDR3 coding DNA: TGTGCCAGCTCAGTCTCTTCGCAAGAGACCCAGTACTTC. This encodes CASSVSSQETQYF.

This clonotype was found many times. The chain combines TRBV12-3 or TRBV12-4 with TRBJ2-4, with 7 nucleotides matching TRBD1. The CDR3 consists of 16 residues. Unmatched junction bases numbered 9, after V lost 1 base and J lost 6 bases. CDR3 DNA: TGTGCCAGCAGTTTAGGCCTGACAGGGCTGGGAAACATTCAGTACTTC. This sequence encodes CASSLGLTGLGNIQYF.

V and J are TRBV29-1 and TRBJ2-2; D unresolved. Germline V lookup: CDR1 SQVTM, CDR2 ANQGSEA. This CDR3 contains 12 residues. V was pared by 6 bases and J by 7 bases, with 12 bases between. CDR3 in amino acids: CSVVDTNGELFF. CDR3 sequence (DNA): TGCAGCGTAGTAGACACAAACGGGGAGCTGTTTTTT.

This clonotype was seen at least ten times. The chain joins TRBV6-2 or TRBV6-3 to TRBJ1-5; no clear D. The CDR3 is made up of 15 amino acids. The germline gives CDR1 MNHEY, CDR2 SVGEGT. With 6 bases removed from V and 4 bases from J, the gap between germline ends came to 16 bases. The CDR3 nucleotides read TGTGCCAGCAGCGACCACGGGAGCGGGAATCAGCCCCAGCATTTT. As protein: CASSDHGSGNQPQHF.

The chain joins TRBV5-5 to TRBJ1-1; maybe TRBD1 (6 bases). In germline, CDR1 is SGHKS, CDR2 YYEKEE (reference sequence). V lost 0 bases to trimming and J lost 6 bases, with 9 bases between them. The CDR3 has 13 residues. CDR3 amino acids: CASSLEGEAEAFF. CDR3 nucleotide sequence: TGTGCCAGCAGCTTGGAGGGGGAGGCTGAAGCTTTCTTT.

This clonotype has at least ten counts. The chain employs TRBV20-1 and TRBJ1-1, with no clear D. Looked up from germline, CDR1 is DFQATT and CDR2 is SNEGSKA (reference sequence). The CDR3 is 12 amino acids. V gave up 6 bases and J gave up 4 bases, with 12 bases separating them. CDR3 amino acids: CSAWEFGTEAFF. The CDR3 nucleotides are TGCAGTGCGTGGGAATTTGGCACTGAAGCTTTCTTT.

This clonotype was counted many times. This sequence joins TRBV10-3 and TRBJ2-7, with a tentative D call TRBD1 (6 bases). Per the germline V gene, CDR1 is ENHRY and CDR2 is SYGVKD. The CDR3 is 15 amino acids. Trimming removed 4 bases from V and 0 bases from J, with 13 bases in between. CDR3 amino acids: CAISASNRDSYEQYF. CDR3 sequence (DNA): TGTGCCATCAGTGCGTCTAACAGGGACTCCTACGAGCAGTACTTC.

At least ten counts were recorded for this clonotype. Being one base from a much bigger clone, this may be a read error. The V gene is TRBV24-1, the J gene TRBJ2-5, with TRBD2 matching over 14 bases. The V gene's germline CDR1 is KGHDR and CDR2 SFDVKD. The CDR3 spans 16 residues. Germline trimming cut 3 bases from V and 5 bases from J; bases unmatched to any gene: 4. The CDR3 sequence: CATSDPGLAGDETQYF. Written as DNA, the CDR3 is TGTGCCACCAGTGATCCGGGACTAGCGGGAGACGAGACCCAGTACTTC.

This clonotype occurred many times. The chain combines TRBV6-2 or TRBV6-3 with TRBJ1-2; D unclear. V lost 7 bases and J lost 1, with 7 bases in between. This CDR3 is built from 12 residues. The germline gives CDR1 MNHEY, CDR2 SVGEGT. The CDR3 spells CASTTVNYGYTF. CDR3 in DNA: TGTGCCAGCACCACCGTTAACTATGGCTACACCTTC.